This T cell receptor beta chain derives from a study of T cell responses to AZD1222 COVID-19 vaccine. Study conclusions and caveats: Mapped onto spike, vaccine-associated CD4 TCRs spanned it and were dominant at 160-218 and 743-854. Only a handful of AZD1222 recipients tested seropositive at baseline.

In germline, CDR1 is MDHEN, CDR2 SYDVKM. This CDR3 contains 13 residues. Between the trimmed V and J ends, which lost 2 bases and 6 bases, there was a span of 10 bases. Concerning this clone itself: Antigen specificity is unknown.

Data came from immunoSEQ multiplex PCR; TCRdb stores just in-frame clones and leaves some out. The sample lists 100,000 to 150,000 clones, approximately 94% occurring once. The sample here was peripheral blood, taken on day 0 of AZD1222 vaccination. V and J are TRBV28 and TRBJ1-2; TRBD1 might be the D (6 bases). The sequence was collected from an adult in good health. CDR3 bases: TGTGCCAGCAGTTTAGGGGGGGCTAATGGCTACACCTTC. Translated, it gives CASSLGGANGYTF.